The table lists the clone carrying this T cell receptor beta chain with many counts. Its antigen is not identified. This sample is drawn from a study of molecular identifiers for immune sequencing clone quantification. The wider study: Replicate experiments divided RNA from around 20,000 or 100,000 naive CD8 cells into five parts and sequenced four.

Each CDR3 protein is one row after TCRdb ran MiXCR on the PCR reads. The sample has some 580,000 distinct CDR3 sequences, about 25% seen once; the top ten hold about 0.78%. Regarding the study as a whole: Spiked Jurkat TCR RNA originating from one cell could reportedly be identified amid roughly 970,000 naive cells. Clone sizes could be underestimated for highly expanded clones when identical TCR molecules share a barcode.

The CDR3 is 13 residues long. In germline, CDR1 is SQVTM, CDR2 ANQGSEA. The germline V and J ends were trimmed by 4 bases and 6 bases, with 16 bases remaining between them. As CD8+CD4-CCR7+CD45RA+ cells, naive CD8 T cells were sorted. This clonotype was sampled from a human donor in good health. Some libraries in this study had Jurkat cell RNA spiked in. The chain recombines TRBV29-1 with TRBJ2-7; tentative D call: TRBD2 (6 bases). Sequenced sample: naive CD8+ T cells from blood, with Jurkat cell RNA spiked in. Stated subset: FACS-sorted CD8+CD4-CCR7+CD45RA+ naive T cells. The CDR3 here is CSVGVGLISEQYF. The CDR3 bases are TGCAGCGTTGGGGTGGGACTCATCAGCGAGCAGTACTTC.